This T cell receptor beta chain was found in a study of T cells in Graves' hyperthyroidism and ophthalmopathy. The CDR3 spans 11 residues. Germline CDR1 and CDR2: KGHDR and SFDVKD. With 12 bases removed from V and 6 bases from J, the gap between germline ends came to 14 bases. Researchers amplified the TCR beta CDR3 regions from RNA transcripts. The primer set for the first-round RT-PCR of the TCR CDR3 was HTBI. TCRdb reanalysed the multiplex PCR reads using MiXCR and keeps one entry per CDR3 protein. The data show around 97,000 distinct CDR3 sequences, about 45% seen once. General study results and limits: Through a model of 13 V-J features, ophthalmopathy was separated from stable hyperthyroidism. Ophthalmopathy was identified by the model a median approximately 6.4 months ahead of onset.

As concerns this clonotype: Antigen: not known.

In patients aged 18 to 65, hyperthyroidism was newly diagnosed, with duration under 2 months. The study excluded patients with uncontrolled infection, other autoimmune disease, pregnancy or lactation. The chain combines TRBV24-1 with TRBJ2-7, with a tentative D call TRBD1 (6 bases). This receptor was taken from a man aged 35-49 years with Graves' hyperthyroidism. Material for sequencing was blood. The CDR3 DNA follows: TGTGCCCCCGGGACATACTCCGAGCAGTACTTC. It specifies CAPGTYSEQYF.